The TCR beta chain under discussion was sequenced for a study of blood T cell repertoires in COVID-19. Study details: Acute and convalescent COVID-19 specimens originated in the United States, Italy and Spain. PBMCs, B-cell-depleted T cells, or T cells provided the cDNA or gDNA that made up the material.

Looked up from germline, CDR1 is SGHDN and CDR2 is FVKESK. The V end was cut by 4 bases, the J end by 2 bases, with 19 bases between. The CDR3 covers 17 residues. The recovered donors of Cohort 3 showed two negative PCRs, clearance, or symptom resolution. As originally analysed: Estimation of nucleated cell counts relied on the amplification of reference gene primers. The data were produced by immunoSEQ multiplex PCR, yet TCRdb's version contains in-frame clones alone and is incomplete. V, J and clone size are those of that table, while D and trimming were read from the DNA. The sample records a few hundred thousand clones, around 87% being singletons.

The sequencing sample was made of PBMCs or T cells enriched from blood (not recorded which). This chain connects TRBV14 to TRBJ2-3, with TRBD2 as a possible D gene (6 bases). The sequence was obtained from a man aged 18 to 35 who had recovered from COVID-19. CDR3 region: CASSPRGMTPHTDTQYF. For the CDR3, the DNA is TGTGCCAGCAGCCCCCGGGGGATGACACCCCACACAGATACGCAGTATTTT.